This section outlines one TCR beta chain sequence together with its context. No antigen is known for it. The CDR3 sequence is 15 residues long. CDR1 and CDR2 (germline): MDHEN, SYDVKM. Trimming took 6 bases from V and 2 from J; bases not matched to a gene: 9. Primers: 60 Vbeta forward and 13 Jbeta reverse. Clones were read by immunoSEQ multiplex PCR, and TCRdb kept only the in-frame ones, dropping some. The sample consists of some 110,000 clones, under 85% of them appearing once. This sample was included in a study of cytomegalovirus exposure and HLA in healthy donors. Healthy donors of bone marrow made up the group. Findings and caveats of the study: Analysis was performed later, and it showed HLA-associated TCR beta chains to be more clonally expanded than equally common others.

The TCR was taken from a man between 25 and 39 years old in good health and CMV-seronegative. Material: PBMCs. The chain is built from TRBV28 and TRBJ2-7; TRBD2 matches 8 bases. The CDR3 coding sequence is TGTGCCAGCAGGCAACTCCCGGGAGGGGCCTACGAGCAGTACTTC. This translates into CASRQLPGGAYEQYF.